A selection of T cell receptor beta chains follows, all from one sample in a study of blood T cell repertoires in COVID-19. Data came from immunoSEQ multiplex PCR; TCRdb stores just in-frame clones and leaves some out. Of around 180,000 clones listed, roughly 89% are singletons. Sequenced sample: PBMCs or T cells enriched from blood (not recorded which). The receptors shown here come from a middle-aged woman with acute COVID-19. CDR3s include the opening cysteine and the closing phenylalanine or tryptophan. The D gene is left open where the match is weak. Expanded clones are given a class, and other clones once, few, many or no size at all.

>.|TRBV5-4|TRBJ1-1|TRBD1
CASRQYGQGNTEAFF
TGTGCCAGCAGGCAATACGGACAGGGGAACACTGAAGCTTTCTTT
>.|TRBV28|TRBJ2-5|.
CASSLQGRPQETQYF
TGTGCCAGCAGTTTACAGGGGCGCCCCCAAGAGACCCAGTACTTC
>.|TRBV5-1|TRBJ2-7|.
CASSTGTGRVREQYF
TGCGCCAGCAGCACCGGGACTGGAAGGGTGCGCGAGCAGTACTTC
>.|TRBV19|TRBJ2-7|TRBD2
CASSTPSGIGSYEQYF
TGTGCCAGTAGTACCCCTAGCGGGATAGGGTCCTACGAGCAGTACTTC
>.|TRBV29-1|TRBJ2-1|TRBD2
CSVVGGDSYNEQFF
TGCAGCGTTGTTGGGGGGGACTCCTACAATGAGCAGTTCTTC
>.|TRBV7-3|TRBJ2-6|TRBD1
CASSPWDRIYSGANVLTF
TGTGCCAGCAGCCCTTGGGACAGGATCTACTCTGGGGCCAACGTCCTGACTTTC
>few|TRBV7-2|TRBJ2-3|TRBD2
CASSLVAGGPKPTDTQYF
TGTGCCAGCAGCTTAGTAGCGGGGGGGCCGAAGCCGACAGATACGCAGTATTTT
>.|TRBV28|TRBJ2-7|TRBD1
CASSESDRVDYEQYF
TGTGCCAGCAGCGAAAGTGACAGGGTAGATTACGAGCAGTACTTC
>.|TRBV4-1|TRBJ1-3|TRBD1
CASGQGVTSGNTIYF
TGCGCCAGCGGACAGGGGGTTACCTCTGGAAACACCATATATTTT
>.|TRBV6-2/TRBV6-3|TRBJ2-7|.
CASSYSRRGEGGYEQYF
TGTGCCAGCAGTTACTCTCGGCGCGGTGAGGGAGGCTACGAGCAGTACTTC
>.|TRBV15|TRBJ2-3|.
CATSRVITDTQYF
TGTGCCACCAGCAGAGTCATCACAGATACGCAGTATTTT
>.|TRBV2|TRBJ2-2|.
CASSDGTRELFF
TGTGCCAGCAGTGACGGGACCCGGGAGCTGTTTTTT
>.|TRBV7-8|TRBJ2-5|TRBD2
CASSNPGLAGDLRVTQYF
TGTGCCAGCAGCAACCCGGGACTAGCGGGAGATTTGAGGGTGACCCAGTACTTC
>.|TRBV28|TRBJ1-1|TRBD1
CASSFTGTENTEAFF
TGTGCCAGCAGTTTCACCGGGACAGAGAACACTGAAGCTTTCTTT
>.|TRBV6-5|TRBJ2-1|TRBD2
CASSYSTGGNEQFF
TGTGCCAGCAGTTACTCGACGGGGGGCAATGAGCAGTTCTTC
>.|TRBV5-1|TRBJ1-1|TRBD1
CASSGTGLGSTEAFF
TGCGCCAGCAGCGGGACAGGGTTGGGGTCGACTGAAGCTTTCTTT
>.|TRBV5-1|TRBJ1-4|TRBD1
CASSLAPGGNEKLFF
TGCGCCAGCAGCTTGGCGCCAGGGGGCAATGAAAAACTGTTTTTT